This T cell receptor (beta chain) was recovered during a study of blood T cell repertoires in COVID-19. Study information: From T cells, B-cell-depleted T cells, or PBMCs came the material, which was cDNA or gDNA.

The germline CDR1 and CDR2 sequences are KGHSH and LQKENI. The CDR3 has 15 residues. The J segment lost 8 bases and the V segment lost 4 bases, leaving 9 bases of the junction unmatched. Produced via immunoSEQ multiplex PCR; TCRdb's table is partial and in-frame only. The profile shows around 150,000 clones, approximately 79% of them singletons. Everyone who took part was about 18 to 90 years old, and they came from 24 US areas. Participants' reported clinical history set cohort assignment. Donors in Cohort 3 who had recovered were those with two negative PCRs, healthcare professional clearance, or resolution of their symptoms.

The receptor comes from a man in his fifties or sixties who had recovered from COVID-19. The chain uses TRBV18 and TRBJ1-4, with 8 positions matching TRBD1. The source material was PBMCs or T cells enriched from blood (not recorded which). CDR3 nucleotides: TGTGCCAGCTCACGGCAGGACAGGGCGGGAGAAAAACTGTTTTTT. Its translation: CASSRQDRAGEKLFF.